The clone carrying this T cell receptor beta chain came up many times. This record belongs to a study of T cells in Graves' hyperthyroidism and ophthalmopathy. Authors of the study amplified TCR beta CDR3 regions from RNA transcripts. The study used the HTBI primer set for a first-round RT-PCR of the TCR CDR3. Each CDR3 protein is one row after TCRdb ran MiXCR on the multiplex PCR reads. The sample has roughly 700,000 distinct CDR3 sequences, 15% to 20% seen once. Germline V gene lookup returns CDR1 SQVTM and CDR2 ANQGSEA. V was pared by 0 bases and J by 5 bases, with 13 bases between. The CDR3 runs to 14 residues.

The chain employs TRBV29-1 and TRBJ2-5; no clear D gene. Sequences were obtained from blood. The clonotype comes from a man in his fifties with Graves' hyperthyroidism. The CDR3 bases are TGCAGCGTTGAAGATTGGGCGGCCAGGGAGACCCAGTACTTC. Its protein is CSVEDWAARETQYF. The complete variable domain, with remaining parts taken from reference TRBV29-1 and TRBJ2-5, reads SAVISQKPSRDICQRGTSLTIQCQVDSQVTMMFWYRQQPGQSLTLIATANQGSEATYESGFVIDKFPISRPNLTFSTLTVSNMSPEDSSIYLCSVEDWAARETQYFGPGTRLLVL.